This T cell receptor (beta chain) was found in a study of blood T cell repertoires in COVID-19. About the research overall: Samples of COVID-19 (acute and convalescent) were obtained from the United States, Italy and Spain. Sources were T cells, B-cell-depleted T cells, or PBMCs; the material itself was cDNA or gDNA.

In the original analysis: Nucleated cell counts were estimated from reference gene primer amplification. Profiling relied on immunoSEQ multiplex PCR, and the TCRdb table lists in-frame clones only, not all of them. V and J calls and clone size are copied from that table; D and trimming were computed from the DNA. The table records approximately 240,000 clones, approximately 79% of them present only once. CDR1 is WNHNN, CDR2 SYGVQD, per germline (reference sequence). V was trimmed by 8 bases and J by 7 bases, leaving 14 bases between them. The CDR3 is 12 amino acids. Input material: peripheral blood. The chain couples TRBV10-1 to TRBJ2-5; weak D call: TRBD2 (5 bases). This clonotype was sampled from a woman in her forties with active or convalescent COVID-19. The CDR3 is CASAESAGTQYF. Written as DNA, the CDR3 is TGCGCCAGCGCTGAGTCCGCGGGGACCCAGTACTTC.